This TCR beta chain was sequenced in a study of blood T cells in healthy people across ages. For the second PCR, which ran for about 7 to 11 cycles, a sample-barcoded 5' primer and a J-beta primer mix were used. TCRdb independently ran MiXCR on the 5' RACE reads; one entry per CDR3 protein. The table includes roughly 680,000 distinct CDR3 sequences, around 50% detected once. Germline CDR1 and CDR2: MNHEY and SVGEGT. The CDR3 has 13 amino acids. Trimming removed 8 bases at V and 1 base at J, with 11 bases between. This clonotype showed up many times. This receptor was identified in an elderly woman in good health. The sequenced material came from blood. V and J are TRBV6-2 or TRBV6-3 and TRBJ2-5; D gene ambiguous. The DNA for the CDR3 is TGTGCCAGCCGGCGTGGATCCCAAGAGACCCAGTACTTC. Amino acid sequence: CASRRGSQETQYF.